The entry that follows covers one TCR beta chain sequence. TCRdb re-called the 5' RACE reads through MiXCR, storing one row per CDR3 protein. The repertoire holds roughly 480,000 distinct CDR3 sequences, around 24% seen once, with 2.5% to 3.5% in the top ten. The data were taken from a study of identical twins. Losses at the gene ends were 0 bases for V and 2 bases for J; bases not matched to a gene: 7. The germline gives CDR1 SGHRS, CDR2 YFSETQ. The CDR3 spans 17 residues. In addition, the sample was reused for a study of T cells expressing NK-cell markers. That publication notes: In the group of eight sequenced donors, seven were HCMV-seropositive and one was seronegative. Among CD8+ T cells from several donors, dominant NKG2C+ clonotypes accounted for roughly 1.0-7.0%.

Sequenced input: CD4+ T cells sorted from blood. The rearrangement joins TRBV5-1 to TRBJ2-3, with 9 bases that match TRBD2. The sequence was obtained from a woman aged 18-29 years in good health. In DNA, the CDR3 is TGCGCCAGCAGCTTGGTTGCGGGGGGGCGCGTCACAGATACGCAGTATTTT. Its protein is CASSLVAGGRVTDTQYF.